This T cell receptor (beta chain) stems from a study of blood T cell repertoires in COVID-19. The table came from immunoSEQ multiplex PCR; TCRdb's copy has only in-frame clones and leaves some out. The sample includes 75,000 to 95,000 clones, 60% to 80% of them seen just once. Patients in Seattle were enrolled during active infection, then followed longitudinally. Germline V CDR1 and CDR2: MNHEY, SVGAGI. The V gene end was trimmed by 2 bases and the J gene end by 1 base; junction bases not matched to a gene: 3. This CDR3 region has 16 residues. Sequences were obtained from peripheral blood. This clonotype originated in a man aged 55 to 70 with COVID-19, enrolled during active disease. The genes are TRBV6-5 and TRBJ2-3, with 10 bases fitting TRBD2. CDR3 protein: CASSYALAGGTDTQYF. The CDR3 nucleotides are TGTGCCAGCAGTTACGCCCTAGCGGGGGGCACAGATACGCAGTATTTT.